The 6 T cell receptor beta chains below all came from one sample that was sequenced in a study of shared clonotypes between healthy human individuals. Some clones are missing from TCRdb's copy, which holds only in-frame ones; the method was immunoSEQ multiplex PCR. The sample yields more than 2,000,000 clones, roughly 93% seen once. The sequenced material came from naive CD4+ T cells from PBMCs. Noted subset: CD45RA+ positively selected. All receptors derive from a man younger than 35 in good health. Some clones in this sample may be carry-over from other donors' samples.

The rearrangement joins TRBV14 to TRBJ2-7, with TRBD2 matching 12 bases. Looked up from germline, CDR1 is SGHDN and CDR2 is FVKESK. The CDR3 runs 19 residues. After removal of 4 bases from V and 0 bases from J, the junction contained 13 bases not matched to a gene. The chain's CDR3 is CASSPGVGLAGGRSYEQYF. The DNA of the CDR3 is TGTGCCAGCAGCCCCGGGGTGGGACTAGCGGGTGGCCGCTCCTACGAGCAGTACTTC.

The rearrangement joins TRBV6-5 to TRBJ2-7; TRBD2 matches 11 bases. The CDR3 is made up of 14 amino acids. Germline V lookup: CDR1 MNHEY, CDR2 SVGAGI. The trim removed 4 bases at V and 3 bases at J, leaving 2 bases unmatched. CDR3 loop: CASSSTSGNYEQYF. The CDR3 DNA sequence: TGTGCCAGCAGTTCGACTAGCGGGAACTACGAGCAGTACTTC.

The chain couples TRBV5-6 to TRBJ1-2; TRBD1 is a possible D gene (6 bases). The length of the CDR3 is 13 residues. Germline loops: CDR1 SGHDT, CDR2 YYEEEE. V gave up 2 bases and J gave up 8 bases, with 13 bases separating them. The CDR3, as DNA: TGTGCCAGCAGCTTTAGGGGGATGGACGGCTACACCTTC. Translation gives CASSFRGMDGYTF.

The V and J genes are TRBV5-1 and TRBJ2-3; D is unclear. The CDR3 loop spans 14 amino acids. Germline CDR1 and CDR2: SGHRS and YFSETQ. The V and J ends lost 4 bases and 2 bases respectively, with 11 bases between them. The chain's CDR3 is CASSRGLLTDTQYF. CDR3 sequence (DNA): TGCGCCAGCAGCCGTGGGCTCCTCACAGATACGCAGTATTTT.

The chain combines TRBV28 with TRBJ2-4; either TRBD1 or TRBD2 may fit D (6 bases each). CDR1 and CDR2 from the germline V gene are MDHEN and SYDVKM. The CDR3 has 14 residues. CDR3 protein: CASVGGAAKNIQYF. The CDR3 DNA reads TGTGCTTCAGTCGGGGGCGCCGCCAAAAACATTCAGTACTTC.

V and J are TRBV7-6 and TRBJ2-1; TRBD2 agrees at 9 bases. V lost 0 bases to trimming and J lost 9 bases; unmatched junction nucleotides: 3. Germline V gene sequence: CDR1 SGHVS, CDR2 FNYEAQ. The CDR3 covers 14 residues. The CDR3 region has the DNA TGTGCCAGCAGCTTAGCTAGCGGGAGTAGTGAGCAGTTCTTC. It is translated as CASSLASGSSEQFF.